A selection of T cell receptor beta chains follows, all from one sample in a study of glioma-infiltrating T cells after dendritic cell vaccination. Produced via immunoSEQ multiplex PCR; TCRdb's table is partial and in-frame only. The table shows 100,000 or so clones, with over 80% occurring only once. The starting material was blood, obtained after dendritic cell vaccination. Source of these receptors: a human donor with glioblastoma. Each CDR3 is given with its conserved first and last residue. D genes are given only for firm matches. Clone size, where shown, is once, few, many, or a class for clones that have expanded.

cdr3_nt: TGTGCAAGTCGCCTCCCTCGGTTCCAAGAGACCCAGTACTTC
cdr3_aa: CASRLPRFQETQYF
j_call: TRBJ2-5
cdr3_length: 14
v_call: TRBV12-2
clone_size: NA
d_call: NA

cdr3_nt: TGTGCCAGCAGCTTAGGAGTTCGAGGGAACGAGCAGTACTTC
cdr3_aa: CASSLGVRGNEQYF
j_call: TRBJ2-7
cdr3_length: 14
v_call: TRBV7-2
clone_size: NA
d_call: NA

cdr3_nt: TGCGCCAGCAGCTTGAAGAGGAACACTGAAGCTTTCTTT
cdr3_aa: CASSLKRNTEAFF
j_call: TRBJ1-1
cdr3_length: 13
v_call: TRBV5-1
clone_size: NA
d_call: NA

cdr3_nt: TGTGCCACCAGCAGAGGGACAGGGGTCTATGGCTACACCTTC
cdr3_aa: CATSRGTGVYGYTF
j_call: TRBJ1-2
cdr3_length: 14
v_call: TRBV15
clone_size: NA
d_call: TRBD1

cdr3_nt: TGTGCCAGCCTAGACAGGTTATGGACCCAGTACTTC
cdr3_aa: CASLDRLWTQYF
j_call: TRBJ2-5
cdr3_length: 12
v_call: TRBV25-1
clone_size: NA
d_call: NA

cdr3_nt: TGTGCCAGCAGTTCCTTGGGGGGGGCGGGAGAAGAGACCCAGTACTTC
cdr3_aa: CASSSLGGAGEETQYF
j_call: TRBJ2-5
cdr3_length: 16
v_call: TRBV27
clone_size: NA
d_call: NA

cdr3_nt: TGTGCCAGTAGTAGGCGGGGGCTAAGGACCGGGGAGCTGTTTTTT
cdr3_aa: CASSRRGLRTGELFF
j_call: TRBJ2-2
cdr3_length: 15
v_call: TRBV19
clone_size: NA
d_call: NA

cdr3_nt: TGTGCCAGCAGCTTGTCTACGAGTTCTGGAAACACCATATATTTT
cdr3_aa: CASSLSTSSGNTIYF
j_call: TRBJ1-3
cdr3_length: 15
v_call: TRBV5-8
clone_size: few
d_call: NA

cdr3_nt: TGTGCCAGCTTCCGGGACAGGGGCAGTTGGGGCTATGGCTACACCTTC
cdr3_aa: CASFRDRGSWGYGYTF
j_call: TRBJ1-2
cdr3_length: 16
v_call: TRBV28
clone_size: NA
d_call: TRBD1

cdr3_nt: TGCAGTGCTAGAGATTTCAACGAGCAGTACTTC
cdr3_aa: CSARDFNEQYF
j_call: TRBJ2-7
cdr3_length: 11
v_call: TRBV20-1
clone_size: NA
d_call: NA

cdr3_nt: TGTGCCAGCAGTACCGTCGGGACTAGCGCACAAGAGACCCAGTACTTC
cdr3_aa: CASSTVGTSAQETQYF
j_call: TRBJ2-5
cdr3_length: 16
v_call: TRBV2
clone_size: NA
d_call: TRBD2

cdr3_nt: TGTGCCAGCAGCTTGGTCAGGGGGTGGAACTATGGCTACACCTTC
cdr3_aa: CASSLVRGWNYGYTF
j_call: TRBJ1-2
cdr3_length: 15
v_call: TRBV11-2
clone_size: few
d_call: TRBD1

cdr3_nt: TGTGCCAGCAGAGAGACAGGGCCAGGTCATCAGCCCCAGCATTTT
cdr3_aa: CASRETGPGHQPQHF
j_call: TRBJ1-5
cdr3_length: 15
v_call: TRBV6-1
clone_size: NA
d_call: TRBD1

cdr3_nt: TGCGCCAGCACCACGCTAGGACACGGGACTGAAGCTTTCTTT
cdr3_aa: CASTTLGHGTEAFF
j_call: TRBJ1-1
cdr3_length: 14
v_call: TRBV5-1
clone_size: NA
d_call: NA

cdr3_nt: TGTGCCAGCAGTAGCGCACGGGGGTCTGTTAACATTCAGTACTTC
cdr3_aa: CASSSARGSVNIQYF
j_call: TRBJ2-4
cdr3_length: 15
v_call: TRBV27
clone_size: NA
d_call: NA

cdr3_nt: TGTGCCAGCAGCTCCTACACAGATACGCAGTATTTT
cdr3_aa: CASSSYTDTQYF
j_call: TRBJ2-3
cdr3_length: 12
v_call: TRBV11-3
clone_size: NA
d_call: NA

cdr3_nt: TGTGCCAGCAGCGGACTAGCGGGAGTGACAAATGAGCAGTTCTTC
cdr3_aa: CASSGLAGVTNEQFF
j_call: TRBJ2-1
cdr3_length: 15
v_call: TRBV7-3
clone_size: few
d_call: TRBD2

cdr3_nt: TGCAGCGTTGAAGATCCGGAGGTGAACACTGAAGCTTTCTTT
cdr3_aa: CSVEDPEVNTEAFF
j_call: TRBJ1-1
cdr3_length: 14
v_call: TRBV29-1
clone_size: NA
d_call: NA

cdr3_nt: TGTGCCAGCAGCCAAGCGCAAGGGGTGAGTGGCCACGAGCAGTACTTC
cdr3_aa: CASSQAQGVSGHEQYF
j_call: TRBJ2-7
cdr3_length: 16
v_call: TRBV14
clone_size: few
d_call: NA

cdr3_nt: TGTGCTAGTGGTGACGACGCGCCGGGGACCCAGTACTTC
cdr3_aa: CASGDDAPGTQYF
j_call: TRBJ2-5
cdr3_length: 13
v_call: TRBV12-5
clone_size: NA
d_call: NA

cdr3_nt: TGTGCCAGCAGTTTACAGAACACTGAAGCTTTCTTT
cdr3_aa: CASSLQNTEAFF
j_call: TRBJ1-1
cdr3_length: 12
v_call: TRBV28
clone_size: NA
d_call: NA

cdr3_nt: TGTGCCAGCAGCCCCGGGGATTCCTACGAGCAGTACTTC
cdr3_aa: CASSPGDSYEQYF
j_call: TRBJ2-7
cdr3_length: 13
v_call: TRBV11-3
clone_size: once
d_call: NA

cdr3_nt: TGCAGCGATTCTACAGGGGGCGCGGGGAACACTGAAGCTTTCTTT
cdr3_aa: CSDSTGGAGNTEAFF
j_call: TRBJ1-1
cdr3_length: 15
v_call: TRBV29-1
clone_size: NA
d_call: TRBD1

cdr3_nt: TGTGCCAGCAGCTTGGTGGGGGGAACAGTGAACGGCTACACCTTC
cdr3_aa: CASSLVGGTVNGYTF
j_call: TRBJ1-2
cdr3_length: 15
v_call: TRBV5-4
clone_size: NA
d_call: NA

cdr3_nt: TGTGCCAGCAGCCCTCTGCCCGGTCAGCCCCAGCATTTT
cdr3_aa: CASSPLPGQPQHF
j_call: TRBJ1-5
cdr3_length: 13
v_call: TRBV7-2
clone_size: NA
d_call: NA

cdr3_nt: TGTGCCAGCTCACAAATCCCGTTACAGGGGGCCTCTGTCAAGCAGTACTTC
cdr3_aa: CASSQIPLQGASVKQYF
j_call: TRBJ2-7
cdr3_length: 17
v_call: TRBV18
clone_size: NA
d_call: TRBD1

cdr3_nt: TGCGCCAGCAGCGTCAGGGGGAATGGCTACACCTTC
cdr3_aa: CASSVRGNGYTF
j_call: TRBJ1-2
cdr3_length: 12
v_call: TRBV5-1
clone_size: NA
d_call: TRBD1

cdr3_nt: TGCGCCAGCAGCTTGGACGGGATCCTAACGAATATTTACACAGATACGCAGTATTTT
cdr3_aa: CASSLDGILTNIYTDTQYF
j_call: TRBJ2-3
cdr3_length: 19
v_call: TRBV5-1
clone_size: NA
d_call: NA

cdr3_nt: TGTGCCATCAGACCGGGACACTCCTACGAGCAGTACTTC
cdr3_aa: CAIRPGHSYEQYF
j_call: TRBJ2-7
cdr3_length: 13
v_call: TRBV10-3
clone_size: NA
d_call: NA

cdr3_nt: TGTGCCAGCGGCCCTTCGGGGGGGCAGGAGACCCAGTACTTC
cdr3_aa: CASGPSGGQETQYF
j_call: TRBJ2-5
cdr3_length: 14
v_call: TRBV7-9
clone_size: NA
d_call: TRBD2

cdr3_nt: TGTGCCATCGAAAGTAGGGGGGGGTCGGGGACTGAAGCTTTCTTT
cdr3_aa: CAIESRGGSGTEAFF
j_call: TRBJ1-1
cdr3_length: 15
v_call: TRBV6-6
clone_size: NA
d_call: NA

cdr3_nt: TGTGCCAGCAGTGAATTATTAGCGGGAACCTACGAGCAGTACTTC
cdr3_aa: CASSELLAGTYEQYF
j_call: TRBJ2-7
cdr3_length: 15
v_call: TRBV6-1
clone_size: NA
d_call: TRBD2